Each of the 3 T cell receptor beta chains below was sequenced from the same sample in a study of molecular identifiers for immune sequencing clone quantification. One entry per CDR3 protein, called by TCRdb with MiXCR from the PCR reads. The sample consists of 85,000 to 100,000 distinct CDR3 sequences, about 21% of them appearing once. Sequenced: naive CD8+ T cells from blood, with Jurkat cell RNA spiked in. The subset is: FACS-sorted CD8+CD4-CCR7+CD45RA+ naive T cells. These receptors were obtained from a human donor in good health. Some libraries in this study had Jurkat cell RNA spiked in.

On this clonotype itself: With a much larger clone just one base away, this may be a read error. The genes are TRBV6-5 and TRBJ2-7; 7 nucleotides align to TRBD2. Germline V gene data show CDR1 as MNHEY and CDR2 as SVGAGI. Trimming cost V 0 bases and J 3 bases; bases outside gene matches: 11. The CDR3 totals 17 residues. The CDR3 DNA reads TGTGCCAGCAGTTACTCGATATCGCGGGAGAAGGTCTACGAGCAGTACTTC. It codes for CASSYSISREKVYEQYF.

This clonotype has just a few counts. The chain is built from TRBV4-3 and TRBJ1-2, with 12 bases lining up with TRBD1. J lost 6 bases, V lost 1 base, and 6 bases had no gene match. Germline V CDR1 and CDR2: LGHNA, YSLEER. This CDR3 is 16 amino acids long. The CDR3 loop reads CASSQGSGTGGDGYTF. The CDR3 nucleotides are TGCGCCAGCAGCCAAGGATCCGGGACAGGGGGCGATGGCTACACCTTC.

With respect to this clonotype: One junction end disagrees with the germline gene, perhaps due to a read error. This chain connects TRBV12-5 to TRBJ2-3; 7 bases are a match to TRBD2. Germline loops: CDR1 LGHNT, CDR2 FRNRAP. The CDR3 length is 15 residues. CDR3 coding DNA: TGTGCTAGCCAGCGGGGAAGCTTTAGCACAGGTACGCAGTATTTT. This encodes CASQRGSFSTGTQYF.